Listed below are T cell receptor beta chains from one sample, sequenced in a study of beta chain features in type 1 diabetes. Some clones are missing from TCRdb's copy, which holds only in-frame ones; the method was immunoSEQ multiplex PCR. The sample includes some 160,000 clones, 9% of them seen just once. Sequenced input: central memory CD4+ T cells from blood. The receptors were sampled from a woman in her thirties with type 1 diabetes. CDR3s leave out the opening cysteine and the closing phenylalanine or tryptophan.

>TRBV27|TRBJ1-4
ASSLLGGVDEKLF
>TRBV2|TRBJ2-1
ASRRTTLTYNEQF
>TRBV6-5|TRBJ2-3
ASSLKGYSTDTQY
>TRBV6-5|TRBJ2-5
AISESPETQY
>TRBV27|TRBJ2-7
ASSLETGYEQY
>TRBV19|TRBJ1-3
SSKHQGTNEH
>TRBV27|TRBJ2-7
ASSPLAAGNNEQY
>TRBV18|TRBJ1-2
ASSPGQGGDGYT
>TRBV29-1|TRBJ1-5
SVRGDENQPQH
>TRBV4-2|TRBJ2-1
ASSQEASGGSYNEQF
>TRBV5-6|TRBJ1-1
ASSLEPYRYNTEAF
>TRBV14|TRBJ1-2
ASSPKQGDNYGYT
>TRBV7-3|TRBJ1-1
ASSSQMNTEAF
>TRBV7-9|TRBJ1-4
ASSSSRSEKLF
>TRBV2|TRBJ2-7
ASSERTGGPEQY
>TRBV29-1|TRBJ1-2
SVGGGYGYT
>TRBV4-1|TRBJ2-7
ASSQDRDREQY
>TRBV10-3|TRBJ2-7
ATGGLDEQY
>TRBV7-2|TRBJ2-2
ASRLAGGPGELF
>TRBV30|TRBJ2-1
AWSRQAGAVWNEQF
>TRBV6-5|TRBJ1-2
ASSYTVAGDGYT
>TRBV7-3|TRBJ1-1
ASSLNADTEAF
>TRBV7-3|TRBJ2-4
ASSLLSGKNIQY
>TRBV5-1|TRBJ1-2
ASSETTGGAGGYT
>TRBV11-2|TRBJ2-2
ASSRLAGVTGELF
>TRBV18|TRBJ1-1
ASLRTRGSNTEAF
>TRBV2|TRBJ1-2
ASSDPHRGLNYGYT
>TRBV7-9|TRBJ2-1
ASSQGGQINEQF
>TRBV4-1|TRBJ2-1
ASSSGRANNEQF
>TRBV29-1|TRBJ2-5
SVVTSGRAQETQY
>TRBV14|TRBJ2-3
ASSQVYGRSTDTQY